The table lists the clone carrying this T cell receptor (beta chain) with a few counts. Its target is not known. The CDR3 has 13 amino acids. Trimming took off 2 bases at V and 6 bases at J, with 9 bases between the two ends. Germline V CDR1 and CDR2: LGHDT, YNNKEL (reference sequence). The data were obtained in a study of response to subunit inactivated influenza vaccine. Study-wide results and limits: Only a handful of new T cells, the authors suggested, are recruited with each seasonal influenza vaccination.

A single record per CDR3 protein comes from TCRdb applying MiXCR to the RT-PCR reads. The table includes hundreds of thousands of distinct CDR3 sequences, approximately 12% detected once. The receptor comes from a man aged 50-59 years who received an inactivated influenza vaccine. The chain couples TRBV3-1 to TRBJ2-3, with D maybe TRBD2 (5 bases). The material was PBMCs from blood, obtained on the day of vaccination. Here the CDR3 reads CASSQRTGDTQYF. The CDR3 DNA sequence: TGTGCCAGCAGCCAACGGACTGGTGATACGCAGTATTTT.